A single sample is the source of the 21 T cell receptor beta chains below, sequenced in a study of blood T cell repertoires in COVID-19. The table came from immunoSEQ multiplex PCR; TCRdb's copy has only in-frame clones and leaves some out. There are fewer than 90,000 clones in the sample; about 90% occur only once, and around 14% lies in the top ten. The specimen was peripheral blood. These TCRs come from a male donor with acute or convalescent COVID-19.

The chain links TRBV5-5 to TRBJ1-4; D gene uncertain. This CDR3 comprises 12 residues. Trimming cost V 3 bases and J 11 bases, with 11 bases left between them. The V gene's germline CDR1 is SGHKS and CDR2 YYEKEE (reference sequence). The CDR3 sequence: CASSSLGEKLFF. In nucleotides, the CDR3 is TGTGCCAGCAGCTCATTGGGCGAGAAACTGTTTTTT.

The chain joins TRBV27 to TRBJ2-7; possible D gene TRBD2, 6 bases. The germline V and J ends were trimmed by 1 base and 6 bases, with 16 bases remaining between them. The length of the CDR3 is 15 residues. Per the germline V gene, CDR1 is MNHEY and CDR2 is SMNVEV (reference sequence). The DNA of the CDR3 is TGTGCCAGCAGTTTATTCCGCGGAATGGGGGGCGAGCAGTACTTC. It codes for CASSLFRGMGGEQYF.

This chain joins TRBV10-3 and TRBJ2-2; a possible D gene is TRBD1 (5 bases). CDR1 is ENHRY and CDR2 is SYGVKD in the germline V gene. The CDR3 sequence is 14 residues long. Trimming left V 6 bases short and J 3 bases short, with 11 bases between. The CDR3 DNA reads TGTGCCATCAGGATTTCCAGGGACACCGGGGAGCTGTTTTTT. Protein product: CAIRISRDTGELFF.

V gene TRBV6-5 combines with J gene TRBJ2-1; D is possibly TRBD1 (6 bases). The V and J ends lost 8 bases and 1 base respectively, with 15 bases between them. The CDR3 is made up of 15 amino acids. The V gene's germline CDR1 is MNHEY and CDR2 SVGAGI. CDR3 DNA: TGTGCCAGCCTTCAGACAGGCGGTTCCTACAATGAGCAGTTCTTC. Encoded protein: CASLQTGGSYNEQFF.

In this sample, this clone turned up a few times. This chain uses TRBV6-5 with TRBJ1-1; no reliable D call. Germline loops: CDR1 MNHEY, CDR2 SVGAGI. CDR3 length: 12 residues. V shed 6 bases and J shed 1 base, with 6 bases lying between them. CDR3 protein: CASSVGNTEAFF. DNA for the CDR3: TGTGCCAGCAGCGTCGGGAACACTGAAGCTTTCTTT.

This chain joins TRBV18 and TRBJ2-7; D is unclear. V gave up 6 bases and J gave up 5 bases, with 8 bases separating them. There are 11 residues in the CDR3. Germline CDR1 and CDR2: KGHSH and LQKENI. CDR3 residues: CASSLQNEQYF. Written as DNA, the CDR3 is TGTGCCAGCTCCCTCCAGAACGAGCAGTACTTC.

The CDR3 spells CSARGQGVYEQYF. DNA for the CDR3: TGCAGCGCCAGGGGACAGGGGGTCTACGAGCAGTACTTC. This rearrangement joins TRBV29-1 to TRBJ2-7; 11 bases line up with TRBD1. This CDR3 has 13 residues. V gave up 7 bases and J gave up 3 bases; unmatched junction bases: 5. Looked up from germline, CDR1 is SQVTM and CDR2 is ANQGSEA.

This clone was counted a single time. V usage is TRBV5-6 and J usage is TRBJ2-1; 7 positions match TRBD2. Unmatched junction bases numbered 13, after V lost 2 bases and J lost 5 bases. From germline, CDR1 is SGHDT and CDR2 YYEEEE. The CDR3 runs to 17 residues. The CDR3 is CASSFEVQRGLNNEQFF. The DNA for the CDR3 is TGTGCCAGCAGCTTTGAGGTGCAGCGGGGCTTAAACAATGAGCAGTTCTTC.

The chain recombines TRBV6-5 with TRBJ1-6; D might be TRBD1 (6 bases). Trimming removed 5 bases from V and 1 base from J, with 9 bases in between. Germline V gives CDR1 MNHEY, CDR2 SVGAGI. The CDR3 contains 15 residues. The CDR3 bases are TGTGCCAGCAGTACAGGGTTATCCTATAATTCACCCCTCCACTTT. As protein: CASSTGLSYNSPLHF.

The count of this clone is one. This sequence joins TRBV2 and TRBJ1-5, with 9 bases fitting TRBD1. The CDR3 runs to 14 residues. J lost 4 bases, V lost 8 bases, and 6 bases had no gene match. Germline values: CDR1 SNHLY, CDR2 FYNNEI. CDR3 bases: TGTGCCAGCGGATCCGGACAGGGGAATCAGCCCCAGCATTTT. It encodes CASGSGQGNQPQHF.

V and J are TRBV15 and TRBJ1-1; D remains ambiguous. Germline loops: CDR1 LNHNV, CDR2 YYDKDF (reference sequence). With 0 bases removed from V and 5 bases from J, the gap between germline ends came to 10 bases. This CDR3 has 14 amino acids. The CDR3 reads CATSREGVRTEAFF. CDR3 coding DNA: TGTGCCACCAGCAGAGAGGGCGTTAGGACTGAAGCTTTCTTT.

This chain connects TRBV24-1 to TRBJ1-1; no reliable D call. CDR1 is KGHDR and CDR2 is SFDVKD in the germline V gene. The CDR3 length is 14 residues. Trimming removed 7 bases at V and 1 base at J, with 12 bases between. CDR3 loop: CATSYPGGNTEAFF. The CDR3 nucleotides read TGTGCCACCAGCTACCCCGGCGGGAACACTGAAGCTTTCTTT.

V is TRBV3-1 (or the pseudogene TRBV3-2) and J is TRBJ1-5; 8 nucleotides align to TRBD1. Germline values: CDR1 LGHDT, CDR2 YNNKEL (reference sequence). CDR3 length: 17 residues. J lost 6 bases, V lost 1 base, and 11 bases had no gene match. The CDR3 DNA reads as TGTGCCAGCAGCCAAGGGGGGGGACAGGCCGCGGCTCAGCCCCAGCATTTT. Translated: CASSQGGGQAAAQPQHF.

This chain uses TRBV19 with TRBJ1-6, with no clear D. The germline CDR1 and CDR2 sequences are LNHDA and SQIVND (reference sequence). Trimming pared 10 bases from V and 6 bases from J, leaving 13 bases between. The CDR3 is made up of 13 amino acids. As DNA, the CDR3 is TGTGCCACCCATCCCGGTGGTAATTCACCCCTCCACTTT. Amino acids: CATHPGGNSPLHF.

The CDR3 sequence: CASSPLAGGGYNEQFF. CDR3 nucleotide sequence: TGTGCCAGCAGCCCTCTAGCGGGGGGAGGCTACAATGAGCAGTTCTTC. V is TRBV11-2 and J is TRBJ2-1, with TRBD2 identical over 11 bases. With V trimmed by 5 bases and J by 3 bases, 6 bases remained unmatched. Germline V gene sequence: CDR1 SGHAT, CDR2 FQNNGV. There are 16 residues in the CDR3.

The chain uses TRBV19 and TRBJ1-1; 8 bases map to TRBD1. Per the germline V gene, CDR1 is LNHDA and CDR2 is SQIVND (reference sequence). V trimming: 2 bases; J trimming: 0 bases; junction bases outside the gene matches: 5. There are 16 residues in the CDR3. This CDR3 reads CASSISGGRMNTEAFF. In DNA form, the CDR3 reads TGTGCCAGTAGTATATCAGGGGGCAGAATGAACACTGAAGCTTTCTTT.

This clone was counted once. The V and J genes are TRBV29-1 and TRBJ1-1, with a tentative D call TRBD1 (6 bases). The V gene lost 3 bases and the J gene lost 4 bases, with 21 bases spanning the gap. CDR3 size: 16 residues. Germline V lookup: CDR1 SQVTM, CDR2 ANQGSEA. In DNA form, the CDR3 reads TGCAGCGTTGAGCCGACAGGACAGTCCAGTACCACTGAAGCTTTCTTT. It codes for CSVEPTGQSSTTEAFF.

V is TRBV19 and J is TRBJ2-4; 8 bases agree with TRBD1. Looked up from germline, CDR1 is LNHDA and CDR2 is SQIVND (reference sequence). This CDR3 comprises 17 residues. V shed 5 bases, J shed 9 bases, and the junction held 18 bases outside the gene matches. CDR3 sequence reads: CASSPPTGGKSSGIQYF. The CDR3 DNA follows: TGTGCCAGTAGTCCTCCAACAGGGGGTAAATCCTCAGGCATTCAGTACTTC.

This clone has more than one count but fewer than ten. The gene calls are TRBV5-6 and TRBJ1-2; TRBD1 agrees at 7 bases. The germline gives CDR1 SGHDT, CDR2 YYEEEE. The CDR3 covers 14 residues. The junction had 8 bases not matched to a gene; V was cut back by 3 bases and J by 6 bases. The CDR3 loop reads CASSYNRGVDGYTF. CDR3 sequence (DNA): TGTGCCAGCAGCTACAACAGGGGTGTGGATGGCTACACCTTC.

This clone was detected only once. The gene calls are TRBV19 and TRBJ1-3; D unclear. Germline V CDR1 and CDR2: LNHDA, SQIVND (reference sequence). The V end lost 5 bases, the J end lost 0 bases, and 14 bases lay between the germline ends. This CDR3 comprises 16 residues. The CDR3 nucleotides read TGTGCCAGTAGTGTCGATGGAGCCTTCTCTGGAAACACCATATATTTT. As protein: CASSVDGAFSGNTIYF.

The V and J genes are TRBV30 and TRBJ2-3, with a weak D call TRBD2 (6 bases). Trimming removed 7 bases at V and 6 bases at J, with 20 bases between. Per germline, CDR1 GTSNPN and CDR2 SVGIG (reference sequence). The CDR3 contains 14 residues. The CDR3 sequence: CAFGRASGGDTQYF. The CDR3 DNA sequence: TGTGCCTTTGGACGGGCCTCTGGGGGGGATACGCAGTATTTT.